This T cell receptor beta chain appears in the sequencing data of a study of T-cell memory formation after mild COVID-19. Looking at the study overall: TCR clusters were largely donor specific. General study results and limits: Second-wave clones that peaked on day 37 lacked confirmed SARS-CoV-2 specificity. Clones which contracted sat mainly in CM and EM if CD4+, and in EMRA if CD8+.

This clonotype was seen more than once but under ten times. Its antigen remains unidentified. TCRalpha and TCRbeta libraries used 5'RACE with constant-segment primers and UMIs. TCRdb passed the 5' RACE reads through MiXCR, listing each CDR3 protein once. The repertoire has some 210,000 distinct CDR3 sequences, about 10% of them found once; the top ten carry 3% to 3.5%. The sample was PBMCs or a T cell subset sorted from them (not recorded which). The source of this sequence is a man younger than 30 who had mild COVID-19 (a few samples of this study predate the infection). Cell type and time point are not known.

The CDR3 loop reads CASSPGGPNLGNTIYF. The CDR3 nucleotides read TGCGCCAGCAGCCCCGGGGGCCCCAATCTTGGAAACACCATATATTTT. The V call is TRBV5-1, the J call TRBJ1-3; TRBD1 is a possible D gene (6 bases). This CDR3 spans 16 amino acids. Germline loops: CDR1 SGHRS, CDR2 YFSETQ. V was cut by 4 bases and J by 3 bases, with 17 bases left in between.